The next 27 T cell receptor beta chains were all read from a single sample in a study of T cells after yellow fever vaccination. MiXCR was run by TCRdb on the 5' RACE reads, yielding one entry per CDR3 protein. The repertoire includes some 250,000 distinct CDR3 sequences, more than 3.5% of them detected once, and 19% sits in the top ten. The specimen was PBMCs, collected 15 days after the yellow fever booster vaccination. The receptors were sampled from a man between 18 and 29 years old who received the YFV17D yellow fever vaccine.

Ten or more counts support this clonotype. The chain joins TRBV4-1 to TRBJ2-7, with 9 bases identical to TRBD1. Germline V gene sequence: CDR1 MGHRA, CDR2 YSYEKL. The CDR3 runs 15 residues. V lost 4 bases, J lost 1 base, and 5 bases stayed unmatched. The CDR3 sequence is CASSPGQGISYEQYF. The CDR3 DNA follows: TGCGCCAGCAGCCCGGGACAGGGAATTTCCTACGAGCAGTACTTC.

On this clonotype: A much larger clonotype is one base distant, so this may be a read error. The V call is TRBV9, the J call TRBJ2-3; no firm D call. Between the trimmed V and J ends, which lost 0 bases and 4 bases, there was a span of 9 bases. The CDR3 covers 14 residues. CDR1 SGDLS and CDR2 YYNGEE come from the germline V gene. CDR3 DNA: TGTGCCAGCAGCGTAGTTTGGAACTCAGATACGCAGTATTTT. Its translation is CASSVVWNSDTQYF.

This clonotype was observed at least ten times. V gene TRBV29-1 combines with J gene TRBJ2-5; 7 nucleotides line up with TRBD1. V lost 6 bases and J lost 2; bases outside the gene matches: 9. Looked up from germline, CDR1 is SQVTM and CDR2 is ANQGSEA. This CDR3 has 14 residues. CDR3 bases: TGCAGCGTCGCCCCGACAGGGATGCAAGAGACCCAGTACTTC. This sequence encodes CSVAPTGMQETQYF.

This clonotype was seen many times. This chain joins TRBV4-3 and TRBJ1-5; D gene ambiguous. The CDR3 has 14 amino acids. Trimming took 0 bases from V and 3 from J, leaving 6 bases between them. In germline, CDR1 is LGHNA, CDR2 YSLEER. The CDR3 here is CASSQDATNQPQHF. DNA for the CDR3: TGCGCCAGCAGCCAAGATGCGACCAATCAGCCCCAGCATTTT.

This clonotype was seen ten or more times. The CDR3 loop is CASSSGLQETQYF. The CDR3 nucleotides read TGTGCCAGCAGCTCCGGGCTCCAAGAGACCCAGTACTTC. The rearrangement uses TRBV7-3 and TRBJ2-5; D not certain. There are 13 residues in the CDR3. Trimming shortened V by 4 bases and J by 1 base, and 7 bases separated the two germline ends. From germline, CDR1 is SGHTA and CDR2 FQGTGA.

This clonotype has ten or more counts. This chain links TRBV7-3 with TRBJ2-4; D unclear. The CDR3 totals 15 residues. Germline loops: CDR1 SGHTA, CDR2 FQGTGA. Trimming shortened V by 2 bases and J by 5 bases, and 13 bases separated the two germline ends. Here the CDR3 DNA reads TGTGCCAGCAGCTTATCGCATGGTGGGGAAAACATTCAGTACTTC. Translated, it gives CASSLSHGGENIQYF.

The sample holds many counts of this clonotype. The genes are TRBV5-8 and TRBJ2-5; 7 bases map to TRBD1. V was pared by 3 bases and J by 6 bases, with 8 bases of the junction left unmatched. The CDR3 extends over 14 amino acids. Germline V gives CDR1 SGHTS, CDR2 YDEGEE. CDR3 sequence (DNA): TGTGCCAGCAGCTGGCCACAGGGGAAGAAGACCCAGTACTTC. Amino acid sequence: CASSWPQGKKTQYF. The full variable domain, with the rest looked up from reference TRBV5-8 and TRBJ2-5, is EAGVTQSPTHLIKTRGQQATLRCSPISGHTSVYWYQQALGLGLQFLLWYDEGEERNRGNFPPRFSGRQFPNYSSELNVNALELEDSALYLCASSWPQGKKTQYFGPGTRLLVL.

This clonotype was recorded at least ten times. The chain uses TRBV2 and TRBJ2-2, with D maybe TRBD2 (6 bases). This CDR3 spans 13 amino acids. Germline V gene sequence: CDR1 SNHLY, CDR2 FYNNEI. V was trimmed by 9 bases and J by 4 bases, leaving 12 bases between them. CDR3 DNA sequence: TGTGCCAGAGCCGGGGGTGGCACCGGGGAGCTGTTTTTT. Its protein is CARAGGGTGELFF.

This clonotype was seen at least ten times. This chain links TRBV12-3 or TRBV12-4 with TRBJ1-4, with a possible D match to TRBD1 (6 bases). This CDR3 contains 14 residues. Trimming removed 7 bases at V and 4 bases at J, with 13 bases between. CDR3 coding DNA: TGTGCCAGCACCAAGGACAGCTTTAATGAAAAACTGTTTTTT. Its translation: CASTKDSFNEKLFF.

This clonotype was recorded at least ten times. V is TRBV18 and J is TRBJ1-4; D is possibly TRBD1 (6 bases). This CDR3 has 15 amino acids. Germline V gene lookup returns CDR1 KGHSH and CDR2 LQKENI. Deletions cut 1 base from V and 8 bases from J, with 14 bases between. The CDR3 DNA follows: TGTGCCAGCTCACCACGAACAGGGAGGAAGGAAAAACTGTTTTTT. It is translated as CASSPRTGRKEKLFF.

This clonotype was seen repeatedly, ten times or more. The rearrangement uses TRBV5-1 and TRBJ2-1; D is possibly TRBD1 or TRBD2 (5 bases each). Germline loops: CDR1 SGHRS, CDR2 YFSETQ. The V end was cut by 2 bases, the J end by 6 bases, with 18 bases between. CDR3 size: 16 residues. The CDR3 protein is CASSFLTVGGRNEQFF. The CDR3 DNA is TGCGCCAGCAGCTTCCTTACGGTTGGGGGTCGCAATGAGCAGTTCTTC.

This clonotype occurred many times. The J gene is TRBJ2-5, the V gene TRBV10-2, with D unresolved. CDR1 is WSHSY and CDR2 is SAAADI in the germline V gene. Trimming left V 2 bases short and J 5 bases short, with 6 bases between. The length of the CDR3 is 12 residues. The CDR3 is CASSEARETQYF. DNA of the CDR3: TGCGCCAGCAGTGAGGCTCGGGAGACCCAGTACTTC.

This clonotype occurred many times. The chain joins TRBV6-5 to TRBJ1-4; D might be TRBD1 (5 bases). V dropped 4 bases and J dropped 3 bases, with 15 bases sitting between them. The CDR3 spans 16 residues. Germline assignment: CDR1 MNHEY and CDR2 SVGAGI. CDR3 region: CASSSSRRVSNEKLFF. CDR3 DNA sequence: TGTGCCAGCAGTTCGTCCCGCAGGGTATCTAATGAAAAACTGTTTTTT.

This clonotype showed up many times. J is TRBJ1-1 and V is TRBV7-9; D not certain. The CDR3 is made up of 12 amino acids. Germline V gene lookup returns CDR1 SEHNR and CDR2 FQNEAQ (reference sequence). Trimming took 3 bases from V and 1 from J, leaving 3 bases between them. Here the CDR3 reads CASSLKNTEAFF. The CDR3 nucleotides read TGTGCCAGCAGCTTGAAGAACACTGAAGCTTTCTTT.

The chain couples TRBV7-3 to TRBJ2-7, with a weak D call TRBD2 (5 bases). Between the trimmed V and J ends, which lost 4 bases and 3 bases, there was a span of 10 bases. Per germline, CDR1 SGHTA and CDR2 FQGTGA. This CDR3 has 13 residues. CDR3 amino acids: CASSSNDYYEQYF. The CDR3 bases are TGTGCCAGCAGCTCAAATGACTACTACGAGCAGTACTTC.

This clonotype was observed many times. The rearrangement joins TRBV7-9 to TRBJ1-6; the D gene is possibly TRBD1 (5 bases). Germline V gene data show CDR1 as SEHNR and CDR2 as FQNEAQ (reference sequence). The ends were cut back, 10 bases at V and 10 bases at J, with 20 bases in the middle. CDR3 length: 14 residues. The chain's CDR3 is CATDEVQGASPLHF. The CDR3 region has the DNA TGTGCCACCGACGAGGTGCAAGGGGCCTCACCCCTCCACTTT.

This clonotype showed up many times. The chain is built from TRBV20-1 and TRBJ2-1; D is ambiguous. The CDR3 length is 14 residues. Germline V CDR1 and CDR2: DFQATT, SNEGSKA (reference sequence). Between the trimmed V and J ends, which lost 3 bases and 4 bases, there was a span of 13 bases. In nucleotides, the CDR3 is TGCAGTGCTAGGTGGCTTTCCGAGTACAATGAGCAGTTCTTC. This translates into CSARWLSEYNEQFF.

Many counts were recorded for this clonotype. The rearrangement uses TRBV20-1 and TRBJ2-3, with 10 bases lining up with TRBD2. V was clipped by 4 bases and J by 1 base; unmatched bases: 11. Germline lookup yields CDR1 DFQATT and CDR2 SNEGSKA (reference sequence). CDR3 length: 17 amino acids. CDR3 coding DNA: TGCAGTGCTATTCGGCTAGCGGGGGCCGGGGGCACAGATACGCAGTATTTT. It yields the protein CSAIRLAGAGGTDTQYF.

This clonotype was recorded at least ten times. The CDR3 spells CASSQGLLRADTQYF. CDR3 in DNA: TGTGCCAGCAGCCAAGGACTCCTAAGGGCAGATACGCAGTATTTT. V is TRBV3-1 and J is TRBJ2-3; D is ambiguous. CDR3 size: 15 residues. Germline V gene data show CDR1 as LGHDT and CDR2 as YNNKEL (reference sequence). V was clipped by 1 base and J by 4 bases, with 12 bases between them.

This clonotype has more than one count but fewer than ten. The V call is TRBV5-4, the J call TRBJ2-7, with 10 positions matching TRBD2. This CDR3 is built from 11 residues. V lost 4 bases and J lost 11; bases outside the gene matches: 3. The germline V gene has CDR1 SGHNT and CDR2 YYREEE (reference sequence). The CDR3 nucleotides are TGTGCCAGCAGCGGTACTAGCGGGAAGTACTTC. Residues: CASSGTSGKYF.

This clonotype was detected only a few times. CDR3: CASRFEGGPQHF. The DNA of the CDR3 is TGTGCCAGTAGATTCGAGGGAGGGCCCCAGCATTTT. The chain carries TRBV19 and TRBJ1-5, with unresolved D. Trimming pared 6 bases from V and 9 bases from J, leaving 12 bases between. Germline-derived CDR1 and CDR2 are LNHDA and SQIVND (reference sequence). The CDR3 is 12 amino acids.

The chain uses TRBV19 and TRBJ1-2; no clear D. Trimming took off 5 bases at V and 3 bases at J, with 10 bases between the two ends. The CDR3 has 13 amino acids. Germline-derived CDR1 and CDR2 are LNHDA and SQIVND (reference sequence). CDR3 sequence: CASSGTDHYGYTF. DNA of the CDR3: TGTGCCAGTAGTGGTACCGACCACTATGGCTACACCTTC.

This clonotype came up many times. The chain combines TRBV7-3 with TRBJ2-5; no clear D gene. This CDR3 region has 13 residues. Germline CDR1 is SGHTA and CDR2 is FQGTGA. Trimming cost V 5 bases and J 2 bases, with 9 bases left between them. The CDR3 coding sequence is TGTGCCAGCAGCCGGAAGACTCAAGAGACCCAGTACTTC. It yields the protein CASSRKTQETQYF.

The J gene is TRBJ1-5, the V gene TRBV12-3 or TRBV12-4; D remains unclear. V dropped 1 base and J dropped 3 bases, with 10 bases sitting between them. The length of the CDR3 is 15 residues. Written as DNA, the CDR3 is TGTGCCAGCAGTTTAGGGGGTTCGGTCAATCAGCCCCAGCATTTT. Its translation is CASSLGGSVNQPQHF.

This clonotype was recorded many times. The chain joins TRBV12-3 or TRBV12-4 to TRBJ2-2; D is undetermined. CDR3 length equals 13 residues. Trimming took off 3 bases at V and 7 bases at J, with 9 bases between the two ends. The CDR3 here is CASSFTGRGELFF. In DNA form, the CDR3 reads TGTGCCAGCAGTTTTACGGGTCGCGGGGAGCTGTTTTTT.

This clonotype came up many times. The V call is TRBV4-1, the J call TRBJ1-3, with 8 nucleotides matching TRBD1. V was pared by 1 base and J by 5 bases, with 13 bases of the junction left unmatched. The germline CDR1 and CDR2 sequences are MGHRA and YSYEKL. The CDR3 has 18 residues. The CDR3 coding sequence is TGCGCCAGCAGCCAAGGAATGACCAGGGGGCAGCGTAGAAACACCATATATTTT. As protein: CASSQGMTRGQRRNTIYF.

This clonotype was observed at least ten times. V is TRBV20-1 and J is TRBJ1-3, with a possible D match to TRBD1 (6 bases). The germline V and J ends were trimmed by 5 bases and 3 bases, with 11 bases remaining between them. CDR3 length equals 13 residues. Per the germline V gene, CDR1 is DFQATT and CDR2 is SNEGSKA (reference sequence). The CDR3 is CSASQGGGNTIYF. The CDR3 nucleotides are TGCAGTGCTTCACAGGGAGGTGGAAACACCATATATTTT.